These 26 T cell receptor beta chains originate from one sample sequenced in a study of blood T cell repertoires in COVID-19. This table comes from immunoSEQ multiplex PCR, and its TCRdb copy is limited to in-frame clones, with some not included. The sample lists roughly 110,000 clones; 82% were seen once. Sequenced sample: peripheral blood. The receptors shown here come from a man between 65 and 79 years old with acute or convalescent COVID-19.

The genes are TRBV25-1 and TRBJ1-4; D is ambiguous. The germline V gene encodes CDR1 MGHDK and CDR2 SYGVNS. This CDR3 has 15 amino acids. Between the trimmed V and J ends, which lost 1 base and 7 bases, there was a span of 13 bases. The CDR3 protein is CASSESRLQSEKLFF. The CDR3 nucleotides read TGTGCCAGCAGTGAATCTCGACTACAGAGTGAAAAACTGTTTTTT.

This chain joins TRBV28 and TRBJ1-2; 8 bases match TRBD1. The J segment lost 7 bases and the V segment lost 6 bases, leaving 13 bases of the junction unmatched. The CDR3 extends over 15 amino acids. Germline V lookup: CDR1 MDHEN, CDR2 SYDVKM. In DNA, the CDR3 is TGTGCCAGCAGCACCGGGACAGGACCCTTAACTGGCTACACCTTC. This gives the protein CASSTGTGPLTGYTF.

The rearrangement joins TRBV3-1 (or the pseudogene TRBV3-2) to TRBJ2-3; 8 positions match TRBD2. Looked up from germline, CDR1 is LGHDT and CDR2 is YNNKEL (reference sequence). The CDR3 loop spans 14 amino acids. The J segment lost 7 bases and the V segment lost 1 base, leaving 4 bases of the junction unmatched. Here the CDR3 reads CASSQASGPHTQYF. CDR3 in DNA: TGTGCCAGCAGCCAAGCTAGCGGGCCCCATACGCAGTATTTT.

This chain connects TRBV10-3 to TRBJ1-2; D might be TRBD1 (6 bases). With 4 bases removed from V and 3 bases from J, the gap between germline ends came to 9 bases. Germline V gene data show CDR1 as ENHRY and CDR2 as SYGVKD. CDR3 length equals 13 residues. This chain's CDR3 is CAISGTEDYGYTF. Written as DNA, the CDR3 is TGTGCCATCAGTGGGACAGAAGACTATGGCTACACCTTC.

The rearrangement uses TRBV5-4 and TRBJ1-2; D not certain. The CDR3 has 15 amino acids. V lost 0 bases, J lost 0 bases, and 9 bases lay in between. The germline CDR1 and CDR2 sequences are SGHNT and YYREEE (reference sequence). The CDR3 nucleotides are TGTGCCAGCAGCTTGGCCGTCAGTTCTAACTATGGCTACACCTTC. This codes for CASSLAVSSNYGYTF.

The V gene is TRBV11-3, the J gene TRBJ2-1; 12 bases fit TRBD2. The V and J ends lost 4 bases and 6 bases, in that order; junction bases with no gene match: 10. The CDR3 runs to 17 residues. The germline V gene has CDR1 SGHNT and CDR2 YENEEA. CDR3 nucleotide sequence: TGTGCCAGCAGCTCAAGGACTAGCGGGGTAGGTGTCAATGAGCAGTTCTTC. Translating it yields CASSSRTSGVGVNEQFF.

This clone was detected only a few times. The CDR3 sequence: CATRDRAVYTEAFF. The CDR3 DNA is TGTGCCACACGGGACAGGGCGGTTTACACTGAAGCTTTCTTT. V gene TRBV2 combines with J gene TRBJ1-1, with 9 bases matching TRBD1. The V segment lost 10 bases and the J segment 3 bases; nucleotides outside the gene matches: 9. Germline assignment: CDR1 SNHLY and CDR2 FYNNEI. The length of the CDR3 is 14 residues.

This clone was seen a handful of times. This rearrangement joins TRBV11-1 to TRBJ2-5; 7 positions agree with TRBD2. CDR1 and CDR2 (germline): SGHAT, FQDESV (reference sequence). Unmatched junction bases numbered 2, after V lost 1 base and J lost 3 bases. The CDR3 extends over 14 amino acids. CDR3 amino acids: CASSLGTSKETQYF. In DNA, the CDR3 is TGTGCCAGCAGCTTAGGGACTAGTAAAGAGACCCAGTACTTC.

The CDR3 DNA reads as TGTGCCAGCACCTCCTACAGGGGCCGGAGTTCACCCCTCCACTTT. Its protein product is CASTSYRGRSSPLHF. The V call is TRBV11-2, the J call TRBJ1-6, with TRBD1 matching over 7 bases. Germline V CDR1 and CDR2: SGHAT, FQNNGV. The ends lost 7 bases at V and 9 bases at J; junction bases unmatched: 12. The CDR3 extends over 15 amino acids.

This chain links TRBV12-5 with TRBJ2-7; D perhaps matches TRBD1 (6 bases). Germline-derived CDR1 and CDR2 are LGHNT and FRNRAP. Between the trimmed V and J ends, which lost 7 bases and 5 bases, there was a span of 12 bases. The length of the CDR3 is 12 residues. The CDR3 sequence: CASASQGNEQYF. The CDR3, as DNA: TGTGCTAGTGCTTCACAGGGAAACGAGCAGTACTTC.

The gene calls are TRBV28 and TRBJ1-1; TRBD1 matches 9 bases. Germline assignment: CDR1 MDHEN and CDR2 SYDVKM. The CDR3 length is 15 residues. V gave up 8 bases and J gave up 6 bases; unmatched junction bases: 13. CDR3 protein: CASRATGTGTPEAFF. The DNA of the CDR3 is TGTGCCAGCCGGGCTACCGGGACAGGGACCCCTGAAGCTTTCTTT.

In this sample, this clone turned up once. The chain links TRBV6-5 to TRBJ1-1; TRBD1 matches 8 bases. In germline, CDR1 is MNHEY, CDR2 SVGAGI. The CDR3 consists of 14 residues. Trimming at V came to 1 base and at J to 5 bases, leaving 3 bases not matched to a gene. The CDR3 DNA is TGTGCCAGCAGTTACTGGACAGGGTCGACTGAAGCTTTCTTT. Translated, it gives CASSYWTGSTEAFF.

The V gene is TRBV27, the J gene TRBJ1-2; D possibly corresponds to TRBD1 (5 bases). The CDR3 length is 15 residues. V was cut by 6 bases and J by 2 bases, with 16 bases left in between. Germline assignment: CDR1 MNHEY and CDR2 SMNVEV (reference sequence). The CDR3 region is CASRPGGAGNYGYTF. The CDR3 DNA reads TGTGCCAGCAGGCCGGGCGGGGCCGGAAACTATGGCTACACCTTC.

The CDR3 spells CASSERDRGYGYTF. CDR3 DNA sequence: TGTGCCAGCAGTGAAAGGGACAGGGGATACGGCTACACCTTC. This chain uses TRBV6-1 with TRBJ1-2; 10 bases match TRBD1. The CDR3 totals 14 residues. Germline V gives CDR1 MNHNS, CDR2 SASEGT. Trimming removed 2 bases from V and 8 bases from J; junction bases left unmatched: 5.

The V gene is TRBV7-2, the J gene TRBJ2-1; D is ambiguous. With 1 base removed from V and 9 bases from J, the gap between germline ends came to 13 bases. The CDR3 has 14 amino acids. Germline CDR1 SGHTA, CDR2 FQGNSA. The CDR3 spells CASSLDIRLPEQFF. DNA for the CDR3: TGTGCCAGCAGCTTAGACATTCGTCTTCCTGAGCAGTTCTTC.

This chain connects TRBV3-1 (or the pseudogene TRBV3-2) to TRBJ2-1; 11 bases match TRBD2. Germline V gene data show CDR1 as LGHDT and CDR2 as YNNKEL (reference sequence). The junction had 6 bases not matched to a gene; V was cut back by 4 bases and J by 7 bases. This CDR3 has 15 amino acids. The CDR3 reads CASSPIAGGRNEQFF. The CDR3 bases are TGTGCCAGCAGCCCTATAGCGGGAGGGCGAAATGAGCAGTTCTTC.

This chain joins TRBV14 and TRBJ1-6, with 7 bases aligning to TRBD1. The V segment lost 4 bases and the J segment 8 bases; nucleotides outside the gene matches: 8. This CDR3 spans 15 amino acids. Germline V gives CDR1 SGHDN, CDR2 FVKESK. The CDR3 is CASSPWTGWDSPLHF. CDR3 in DNA: TGTGCCAGCAGCCCATGGACAGGATGGGATTCACCCCTCCACTTT. Full variable domain (rest looked up from reference TRBV14 and TRBJ1-6): EAGVTQFPSHSVIEKGQTVTLRCDPISGHDNLYWYRRVMGKEIKFLLHFVKESKQDESGMPNNRFLAERTGGTYSTLKVQPAELEDSGVYFCASSPWTGWDSPLHFGNGTRLTVT.

The chain employs TRBV28 and TRBJ2-1; TRBD2 aligns across 9 bases. CDR3 length equals 13 residues. After removal of 7 bases from V and 9 bases from J, the junction contained 7 bases not matched to a gene. The germline V gene has CDR1 MDHEN and CDR2 SYDVKM. The CDR3, as DNA: TGTGCCAGCAAATTAGCGGGAGATCCTGAGCAGTTCTTC. It is translated as CASKLAGDPEQFF.

V usage is TRBV18 and J usage is TRBJ1-1; TRBD1 matches 7 bases. The V gene end was trimmed by 3 bases and the J gene end by 1 base; junction bases not matched to a gene: 5. CDR1 KGHSH and CDR2 LQKENI come from the germline V gene. CDR3 size: 15 residues. The CDR3 sequence is CASSPGTEPNTEAFF. As DNA, the CDR3 is TGTGCCAGCTCACCTGGGACAGAGCCGAACACTGAAGCTTTCTTT.

The sample holds one count of this clone. This rearrangement joins TRBV9 to TRBJ1-2; 8 bases fit TRBD1. The ends lost 3 bases at V and 7 bases at J; junction bases unmatched: 8. CDR1 SGDLS and CDR2 YYNGEE come from the germline V gene. CDR3 length equals 14 residues. The chain's CDR3 is CASSGHRGERGYTF. CDR3 DNA: TGTGCCAGCAGCGGCCACAGGGGGGAACGTGGCTACACCTTC.

The V gene is TRBV19, the J gene TRBJ2-6; D may be TRBD2 (5 bases). This CDR3 has 15 amino acids. Deletions cut 6 bases from V and 0 bases from J, with 9 bases between. Looked up from germline, CDR1 is LNHDA and CDR2 is SQIVND (reference sequence). As DNA, the CDR3 is TGTGCCAGTAGAGGACTCCTCTCTGGGGCCAACGTCCTGACTTTC. It encodes CASRGLLSGANVLTF.

This clone was picked up one time. The chain joins TRBV7-8 to TRBJ2-1; TRBD1 is a possible D gene (5 bases). The CDR3 has 14 residues. The V end was cut by 0 bases, the J end by 4 bases, with 7 bases between. Germline V CDR1 and CDR2: SGHVS, FQNEAQ. CDR3: CASSLADIYNEQFF. The DNA of the CDR3 is TGTGCCAGCAGCTTAGCGGACATATACAATGAGCAGTTCTTC.

V is TRBV28 and J is TRBJ1-2; possibly TRBD1 for D (5 bases). The CDR3 is 13 amino acids. The germline V and J ends were trimmed by 2 bases and 8 bases, with 12 bases remaining between them. Per the germline V gene, CDR1 is MDHEN and CDR2 is SYDVKM. This CDR3 is CASSLRQFQGYTF. The CDR3 nucleotides are TGTGCCAGCAGTTTACGACAGTTCCAGGGCTACACCTTC.

The gene calls are TRBV19 and TRBJ2-5; D unclear. Germline-derived CDR1 and CDR2 are LNHDA and SQIVND (reference sequence). This CDR3 spans 15 amino acids. V dropped 4 bases and J dropped 0 bases, with 12 bases sitting between them. CDR3 region: CASSNFYGDQETQYF. The CDR3 DNA reads as TGTGCCAGTAGTAACTTTTACGGTGACCAAGAGACCCAGTACTTC.

V and J are TRBV28 and TRBJ1-5; D is unclear. Germline CDR1 and CDR2: MDHEN and SYDVKM. CDR3 size: 12 residues. Trimming removed 3 bases from V and 5 bases from J, with 5 bases in between. The CDR3 sequence is CASSLADQPQHF. The CDR3 DNA is TGTGCCAGCAGTTTGGCGGATCAGCCCCAGCATTTT.

For the CDR3, the DNA is TGTGCCAGCAGCGTAGACAGCGGCTCCTACGAGCAGTACTTC. Translating gives CASSVDSGSYEQYF. J is TRBJ2-7 and V is TRBV9, with TRBD2 as a possible D gene (5 bases). Germline CDR1 reads SGDLS; CDR2 reads YYNGEE. The CDR3 covers 14 residues. Trimming took off 0 bases at V and 0 bases at J, with 7 bases between the two ends.